This record looks at one T cell receptor beta chain sequence and its context. What it recognizes is unknown. Healthy bone marrow donors made up the donors. The sample belongs to a study of cytomegalovirus exposure and HLA in healthy donors. Study-level findings and limits: Exclusion as indistinguishable affected some V segments, including TRBV6-2 and TRBV6-3. Roughly uniform sequencing depth across donors was assumed, possibly incorrectly.

Use of 60 Vbeta and 13 Jbeta primers characterized the PCR. Sequencing used immunoSEQ multiplex PCR; TCRdb keeps in-frame clones, though not all of them. The sample includes 150,000 or so clones, about 75% of them seen just once. From germline, CDR1 is SGHVS and CDR2 FQNEAQ. The CDR3 spans 14 residues. V lost 3 bases, J lost 8 bases, and 16 bases lay in between. The V gene is TRBV7-8, the J gene TRBJ1-2; D call uncertain. What was sequenced was PBMCs. This receptor was obtained from a female donor in good health and CMV-seronegative. CDR3 sequence reads: CASSFETSTGGYTF. Written as DNA, the CDR3 is TGTGCCAGCAGCTTCGAGACTTCCACGGGGGGCTACACCTTC.